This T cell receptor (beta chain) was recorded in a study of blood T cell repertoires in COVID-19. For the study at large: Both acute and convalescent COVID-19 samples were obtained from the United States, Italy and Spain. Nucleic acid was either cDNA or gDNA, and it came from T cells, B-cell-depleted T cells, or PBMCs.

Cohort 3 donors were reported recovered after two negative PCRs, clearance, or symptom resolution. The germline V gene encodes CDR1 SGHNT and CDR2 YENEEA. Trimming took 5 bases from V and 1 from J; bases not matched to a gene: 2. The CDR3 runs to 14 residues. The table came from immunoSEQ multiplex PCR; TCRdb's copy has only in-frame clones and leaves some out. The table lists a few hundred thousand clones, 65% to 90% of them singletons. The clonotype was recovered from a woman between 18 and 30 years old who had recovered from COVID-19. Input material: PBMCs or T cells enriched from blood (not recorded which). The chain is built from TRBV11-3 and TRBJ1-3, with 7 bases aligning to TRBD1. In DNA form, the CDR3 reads TGTGCCAGCAGCCCGACAGGGTCTGGAAACACCATATATTTT. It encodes CASSPTGSGNTIYF.